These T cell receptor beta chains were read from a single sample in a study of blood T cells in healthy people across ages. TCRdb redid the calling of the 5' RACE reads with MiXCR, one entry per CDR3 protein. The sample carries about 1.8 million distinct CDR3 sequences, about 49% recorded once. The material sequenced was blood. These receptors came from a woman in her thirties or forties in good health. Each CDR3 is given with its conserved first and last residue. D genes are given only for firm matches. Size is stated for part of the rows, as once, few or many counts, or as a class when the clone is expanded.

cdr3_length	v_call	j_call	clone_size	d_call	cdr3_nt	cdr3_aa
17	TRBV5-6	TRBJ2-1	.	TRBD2	TGTGCCAGCAGTTACGGGACTAGCGGGTTAACCTACAATGAGCAGTTCTTC	CASSYGTSGLTYNEQFF
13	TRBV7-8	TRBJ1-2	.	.	TGTATCAGCAGCTTCAGGGAAAGCTCTGGCTACACCTTC	CISSFRESSGYTF
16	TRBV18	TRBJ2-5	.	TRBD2	TGTGCCAGCTCACCGCCCGGGGCCGGGAGGAAAGAGACCCAGTACTTC	CASSPPGAGRKETQYF
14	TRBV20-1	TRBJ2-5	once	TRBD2	TGCAGTGCTAGTTATAGCGGGAGGCAAGAGACCCAGTACTTC	CSASYSGRQETQYF
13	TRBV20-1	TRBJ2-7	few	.	TGCAGTGCTCCGCGGAGCCCCCTCTACGAGCAGTACTTC	CSAPRSPLYEQYF
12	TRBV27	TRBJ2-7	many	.	TGTGCCAGCAGCCACGGGACCTACGAGCAGTACTTC	CASSHGTYEQYF
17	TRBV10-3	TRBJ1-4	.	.	TGTGCCATCAGTGAGTTGCAGGCCACGGTGGGGGATGAAAAACTGTTTTTT	CAISELQATVGDEKLFF
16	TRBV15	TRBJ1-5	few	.	TGTGCCACCAGCAGAGATCGGAGATATAGCAATCAGCCCCAGCATTTT	CATSRDRRYSNQPQHF
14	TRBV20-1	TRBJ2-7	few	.	TGCAGTGCTTCAAGGCAGGGGTTCACCTACGAGCAGTACTTC	CSASRQGFTYEQYF
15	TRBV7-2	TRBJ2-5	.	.	TGTGTCAGCAGCCGCAGCGGTGGACAGCAAGAGACCCAGTACTTC	CVSSRSGGQQETQYF
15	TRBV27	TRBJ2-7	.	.	TGTGCCAGCAGCCACCTGGGGGGGGCGAACTACGAGCAGTACTTC	CASSHLGGANYEQYF
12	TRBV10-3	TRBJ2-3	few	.	TGTGCCATCAGTCCGAGCGCAGATACGCAGTATTTT	CAISPSADTQYF
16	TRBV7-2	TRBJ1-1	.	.	TGTGCCAGCAGCTTAATCAGCCGAAGGGTGAACACTGAAGCTTTCTTT	CASSLISRRVNTEAFF
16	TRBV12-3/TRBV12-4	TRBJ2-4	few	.	TGTGCCAGCACCCGGACACTGGCGTTGGCCAAAAACATTCAGTACTTC	CASTRTLALAKNIQYF
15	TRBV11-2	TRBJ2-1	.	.	TGTGCCAGCAGCTTTGGGGGGGCCCTGCTTAGTGAGCAGTTCTTC	CASSFGGALLSEQFF
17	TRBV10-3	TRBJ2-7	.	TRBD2	TGTGCCATCAGTGAGCCCGAAGGGACTAGCGGAAAATACGAGCAGTACTTC	CAISEPEGTSGKYEQYF
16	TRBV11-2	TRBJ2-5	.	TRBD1	TGTGCCAGCAGCTTAGGGGGACAGAATTATGGGTATGAGCAGTACTTC	CASSLGGQNYGYEQYF
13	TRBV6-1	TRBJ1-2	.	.	TGTGCCAGCAGGGCGACTCCTAACTATGGCTACACCTTC	CASRATPNYGYTF
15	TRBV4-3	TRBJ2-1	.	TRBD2	TGCGCCAGCAGCCAAGATGCGGGACTATCTAATGAGCAGTTCTTC	CASSQDAGLSNEQFF
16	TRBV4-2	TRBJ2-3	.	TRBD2	TGTGCCAGCACACGGACTAGCGGGGATCTTGGCGATACGCAGTATTTT	CASTRTSGDLGDTQYF
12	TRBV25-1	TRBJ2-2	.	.	TGTGCCAGCAGGTGGAACACCGGGGAGCTGTTTTTT	CASRWNTGELFF
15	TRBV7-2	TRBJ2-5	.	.	TGTGCCAGCAGCTCTCGGAGGGGGGGCGTAGAGACCCAGTACTTC	CASSSRRGGVETQYF
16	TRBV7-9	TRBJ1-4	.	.	TGTGCCAGCAGCTCCACCGGTGGGAACCCCGGGGAAAAACTGTTTTTT	CASSSTGGNPGEKLFF
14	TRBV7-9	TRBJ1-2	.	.	TGTGCCAGCACCGACACCCAGGGGCCATATGGCTACACCTTC	CASTDTQGPYGYTF
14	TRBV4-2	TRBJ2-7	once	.	TGTGCCAGCAGCCCTGCGGGCAGTACCTACGAGCGGTACTTC	CASSPAGSTYERYF
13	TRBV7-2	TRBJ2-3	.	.	TGTGCCAGCAGCACAGGGACTCCTCATGCGCAGTATTTT	CASSTGTPHAQYF
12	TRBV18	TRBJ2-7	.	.	TGTGCCAGCTCAAGGGGCCGGGACGAGCAGTACTTC	CASSRGRDEQYF
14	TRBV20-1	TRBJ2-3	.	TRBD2	TGCAGTGCTCCTACATGGACTAGCCCAGATACGCAGTATTTT	CSAPTWTSPDTQYF
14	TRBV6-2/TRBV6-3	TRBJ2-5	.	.	TGTGCCTCACAGAAAGGGGGTGCGATTGCGGAGCAGTACTTC	CASQKGGAIAEQYF
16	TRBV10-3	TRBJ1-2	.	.	TGTGCCATCAGTGAGGAGATGGACCCCTTGGTCTATGGCTACACCTTC	CAISEEMDPLVYGYTF
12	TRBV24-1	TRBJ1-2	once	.	TGTGCCACCAGTGATTTGGACTATGGCTACACCTTC	CATSDLDYGYTF
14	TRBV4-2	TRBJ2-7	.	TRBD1	TGTGCCAGCAGCCAGGAGACAGGGGACTACGAGCAGTACTTC	CASSQETGDYEQYF
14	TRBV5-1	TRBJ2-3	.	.	TGCGCCAGCAGCCTACAGTTATTCACAGATACGCAGTATTTT	CASSLQLFTDTQYF
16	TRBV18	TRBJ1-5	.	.	TGTGCCAGCTCACCATGGGGGGGAGTAAGCAATCAGCCCCAGCATTTT	CASSPWGGVSNQPQHF
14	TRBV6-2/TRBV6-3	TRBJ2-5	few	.	TGTGCCAGCAGATTGGTGGGACTCCGGGAGACCCAGTACTTC	CASRLVGLRETQYF
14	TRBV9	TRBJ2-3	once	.	TGTGCCAGCAGCGTAGGACTAAACTTAGATACGCAGTATTTT	CASSVGLNLDTQYF
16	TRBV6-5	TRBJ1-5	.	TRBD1	TGTGCCAGCAGCGATCCGAGGACAGGTTTTAATCAGCCCCAGCATTTT	CASSDPRTGFNQPQHF
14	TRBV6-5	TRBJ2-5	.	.	TGTGCCAGCAGTTATAAGGGTAAAGAAGAGACCCAGTACTTC	CASSYKGKEETQYF
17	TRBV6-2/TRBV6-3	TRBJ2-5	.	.	TGTGCCAGCAGTTACTCGGCGCCCCCCGGCGTTCGAGAGACCCAGTACTTC	CASSYSAPPGVRETQYF
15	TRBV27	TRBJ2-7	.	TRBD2	TGTGCCAGCAGTTCCCTGGCTAGCGGCACCTACGAGCAGTACTTC	CASSSLASGTYEQYF
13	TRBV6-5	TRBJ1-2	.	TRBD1	TGTGCCAGCAGTGACAGGGTTGCCTATGGCTACACCTTC	CASSDRVAYGYTF
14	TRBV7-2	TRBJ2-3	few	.	TGTGCCAGCAGCTTTGTGGGAGCTACAGATACGCAGTATTTT	CASSFVGATDTQYF
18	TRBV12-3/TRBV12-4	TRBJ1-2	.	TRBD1	TGTGCCAGCAGTTTAGCGGATTTAGGGGGCGTGTTCCGGTATGGCTACACCTTC	CASSLADLGGVFRYGYTF
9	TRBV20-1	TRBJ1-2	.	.	TGCAGTGCGGGCTATGGCTACACCTTC	CSAGYGYTF
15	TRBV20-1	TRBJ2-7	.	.	TGCAGTGCTAGAGGTAGCTCGGGGGCCCTCTACGAGCAGTACTTC	CSARGSSGALYEQYF
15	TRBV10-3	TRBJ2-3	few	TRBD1	TGTGCCATCAGTAAACAGGGGGCGAATACAGATACGCAGTATTTT	CAISKQGANTDTQYF
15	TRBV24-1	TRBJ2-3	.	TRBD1	TGTGCCACCAGTGAGTGGGACAGTTTGGCAGATACGCAGTATTTT	CATSEWDSLADTQYF
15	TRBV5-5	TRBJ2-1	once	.	TGTGCCAGCAGCTTTTGGGGGGCAGGCTACAATGAGCAGTTCTTC	CASSFWGAGYNEQFF
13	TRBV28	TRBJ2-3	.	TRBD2	TGTGCCAGCGGTTCGGGGGGGGGAGATACGCAGTATTTT	CASGSGGGDTQYF
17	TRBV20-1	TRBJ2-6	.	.	TGCAGTGCTAGAGATTTTACTAGCCCCTCTGGGGCCAACGTCCTGACTTTC	CSARDFTSPSGANVLTF
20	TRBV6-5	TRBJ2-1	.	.	TGTGCCAGCAGTTACGGACAGAGGACTAGAGGGGGGATCCGCTACAATGAGCAGTTCTTC	CASSYGQRTRGGIRYNEQFF
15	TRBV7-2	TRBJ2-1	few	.	TGTGCCAGCGGCCGGGACTCGCTATCCTACAATGAGCAGTTCTTC	CASGRDSLSYNEQFF
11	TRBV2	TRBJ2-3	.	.	TGTACCAGCAGCGCTACCCCCCCGCAGTATTTT	CTSSATPPQYF
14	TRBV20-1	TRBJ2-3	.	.	TGCAGTGCCCTTTCCCTAATCGGCACAGATACGCAGTATTTT	CSALSLIGTDTQYF
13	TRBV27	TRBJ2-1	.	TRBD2	TGTGCCAGCCAGCGGGGGGGCTTGAATGAGCAGTTCTTC	CASQRGGLNEQFF
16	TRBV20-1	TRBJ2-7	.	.	TGCAGTGCTCCCATGCCGGGCTCAACCTCCTACAATGAGCAGTACTTC	CSAPMPGSTSYNEQYF
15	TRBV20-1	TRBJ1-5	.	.	TGCAGTACTAGACTGAAGGAGGCAAGCAATCAGCCCCAGCATTTT	CSTRLKEASNQPQHF